The 5 T cell receptor beta chains below come from one sample, sequenced in a study of CD8 T cells in Susac syndrome (dated by TCRdb to between 2018 and 2021). To prepare the library, the immunoSEQ multiplex PCR assay was applied. RNA was extracted using the RNeasy kit, and about 0.5 to 1 ug of the RNA was reverse transcribed with random hexamers. The raw public data were reprocessed by TCRdb itself: fastp quality trimming at Q25, MiXCR clonotype calling, in-frame beta chains only. When rows share a CDR3 protein, they turn into one entry using the most common DNA and genes. The sample table lists more than 200,000 distinct CDR3 sequences, 94% of them with a count of one. Approximately 0.15% of the sample is in the top ten clones. The sequencing input was CD4+ T cells from PBMCs. The source of these receptors is a human donor with Susac syndrome.

The chain combines TRBV12-3 or TRBV12-4 with TRBJ2-5, with D uncertain. The CDR3 consists of 12 residues. Trimming removed 5 bases from V and 1 base from J, with 5 bases in between. The CDR3 protein is CASSMTQETQYF. For the CDR3, the DNA is TGTGCCAGCAGTATGACCCAAGAGACCCAGTACTTC.

The chain recombines TRBV12-3 or TRBV12-4 with TRBJ2-1, with 11 bases aligning to TRBD2. Trimming cost V 1 base and J 6 bases; bases outside gene matches: 2. This CDR3 is 15 amino acids long. The DNA for the CDR3 is TGTGCCAGCAGTTTAGGTAGCGGGGGGGTCAATGAGCAGTTCTTC. Protein sequence: CASSLGSGGVNEQFF.

V is TRBV7-2 and J is TRBJ2-7, with a possible D match to TRBD1 (5 bases). V lost 2 bases and J 3 bases, leaving 11 bases between the germline ends. The length of the CDR3 is 14 residues. The germline V gene has CDR1 SGHTA and CDR2 FQGNSA. The CDR3 region has the DNA TGTGCCAGCAGCTTACAGGGCTTGAGCTACGAGCAGTACTTC. This codes for CASSLQGLSYEQYF. The complete variable domain, with remaining parts taken from reference TRBV7-2 and TRBJ2-7, reads GAGVSQSPSNKVTEKGKDVELRCDPISGHTALYWYRQSLGQGLEFLIYFQGNSAPDKSGLPSDRFSAERTGGSVSTLTIQRTQQEDSAVYLCASSLQGLSYEQYFGPGTRLTVT.

A single count supports this clonotype. V and J are TRBV4-1 and TRBJ2-7; D not certain. Trimming left V 3 bases short and J 7 bases short, with 19 bases between. The CDR3 loop spans 15 amino acids. Germline V lookup: CDR1 MGHRA, CDR2 YSYEKL. CDR3 sequence reads: CASSQYLENRKEQYF. CDR3 sequence (DNA): TGCGCCAGCAGCCAGTACCTTGAGAACCGGAAAGAGCAGTACTTC.

The V gene is TRBV7-3, the J gene TRBJ2-7, with D possibly matching TRBD1 (5 bases). The V and J ends lost 5 bases and 5 bases respectively, with 16 bases between them. This CDR3 has 14 amino acids. Germline loops: CDR1 SGHTA, CDR2 FQGTGA. The DNA of the CDR3 is TGTGCCAGCAGCGTGTCAGGGATTGAGAACGAGCAGTACTTC. Protein: CASSVSGIENEQYF.